The following is a T cell receptor beta chain sequence with its context. Its antigen is unknown. It has no much larger one-base neighbor in the sample; base qualities were not kept. The data were taken from a study of OX40 agonist ivuxolimab in advanced cancers. Study-level background: Ivuxolimab was an agonistic, fully human IgG2 monoclonal antibody directed against OX40 (CD134), a costimulatory receptor. Intravenous ivuxolimab was administered to patients every 2 weeks at six dose levels: 0.01, 0.1, 0.3, 1.5, 3 and 10 mg/kg. Of the roughly 50 dose-escalation patients, hepatocellular carcinoma was present in around 19, melanoma in roughly 15, renal cell carcinoma in 9 and head and neck cancer in 9. In the dose-escalation cohort, more than 75% of patients were male, and the mean age was approximately 60 years, with a range of about 23 to 90. Patients were allowed to have had prior anti-PD-1, anti-PD-L1 or anti-CTLA-4 therapy, and around two fifths of the dose-escalation patients had been treated with checkpoint inhibitors. Three dose-escalation patients achieved partial responses, one with hepatocellular carcinoma and two with cutaneous melanoma. The point of sequencing TCRbeta in the periphery was to test whether ivuxolimab changed TCR sequence diversity and drove clonal T-cell expansion. The paper covers the monotherapy dose-escalation part of the phase I ivuxolimab trial, which included N ≈ 57 patients.

From the cysteine up to the phenylalanine, the CDR3 has a length of 16 residues. CDR3 DNA only is kept here, 48 bases in frame from base 1. CDR1 and CDR2 are read off the germline V gene as SGDLS and YYNGEE. After removal of 4 bases from V and 5 bases from J, the junction retains 8 bases not matched to a gene. Study-wide findings and limitations: Low levels of normalized T-cell clonal expansion were also seen in some patients who did not respond. After ivuxolimab, expanded clones were on average more numerous among CD8+ T cells than among CD4+ T cells. At doses of 0.1 to 3.0 mg/kg, clonal expansion of both CD4+ and CD8+ blood T cells was observed from baseline to week 6. Which antigens the clonally expanded peripheral T cells were specific for was not determined. In the 0.1-3.0 mg/kg groups, partial responders were among the patients with the lowest normalized peripheral clonal expansion, particularly in CD8+ T cells.

Patients with a history of autoimmune disease or receiving systemic immunosuppression were excluded from the trial. Peripheral blood for TCR sequencing was collected from all dose cohorts at baseline, on cycle 4 day 1, and on cycle 7 day 1. The samples were taken from a phase I, first-in-human, multicenter, open-label dose-escalation trial of ivuxolimab. The trial enrolled adults with locally advanced or metastatic head and neck squamous cell, hepatocellular, melanoma or renal cell carcinoma. Before TCR sequencing, CD4+ and CD8+ T cells were separately sorted from peripheral blood. For sequencing of the TCRbeta CDR3 region, genomic DNA was extracted from the sorted cells. The immunoSEQ Assay was used for sequencing of TCRbeta CDR3 regions. Imported from immuneACCESS, the table was reduced by TCRdb to in-frame sequences with V and J called. These copies leave out some clones; in studies compared against another copy, an unresolved V gene accounts for under half, and the cause of the remainder is not known. In this sample the table shows fewer than 80,000 clones, roughly nine tenths of which occur a single time. The ten most abundant clones make up roughly 15% of the sample.

The specimen comprised CD4+ or CD8+ T cells sorted from blood, sampled in a trial of the OX40 agonist ivuxolimab. This sequence originates from an adult with an advanced solid tumor such as melanoma, head and neck, liver or kidney cancer. The rearranged segments are TRBV9 and TRBJ2-5, with 13 bases aligning to TRBD2. The DNA reads as follows: TGTGCCAGCAGCCCAGGACTAGCGGGAGTCGTTGAGACCCAGTACTTC. Translated, it gives CASSPGLAGVVETQYF.